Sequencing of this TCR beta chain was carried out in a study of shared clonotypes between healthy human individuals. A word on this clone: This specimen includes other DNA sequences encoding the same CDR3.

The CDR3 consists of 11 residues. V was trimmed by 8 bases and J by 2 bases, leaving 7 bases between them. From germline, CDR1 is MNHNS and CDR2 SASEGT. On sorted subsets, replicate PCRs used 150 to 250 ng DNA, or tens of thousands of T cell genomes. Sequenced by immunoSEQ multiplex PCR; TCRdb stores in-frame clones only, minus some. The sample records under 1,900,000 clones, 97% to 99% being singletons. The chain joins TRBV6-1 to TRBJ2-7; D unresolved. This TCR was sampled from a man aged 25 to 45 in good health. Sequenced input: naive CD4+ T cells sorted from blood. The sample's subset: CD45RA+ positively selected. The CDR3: CASSRTYEQYF. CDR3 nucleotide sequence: TGTGCCAGCTCGAGAACCTACGAGCAGTACTTC.